A single sample gave rise to the 5 T cell receptor beta chains below, sequenced in a study of T cell changes during pregnancy in multiple sclerosis. Profiling relied on immunoSEQ multiplex PCR, and the TCRdb table lists in-frame clones only, not all of them. This table has around 50,000 clones, 94% appearing once. The sequenced sample was CD4+ T cells from peripheral blood mononuclear cells, obtained in the first trimester of pregnancy. Source of these receptors: a female donor with multiple sclerosis, enrolled in a pregnancy study.

CDR3 DNA: TGCAGCGTTGAAAAGGATAGGGGCAAAAACATTCAGTACTTC. It translates to CSVEKDRGKNIQYF. V and J are TRBV29-1 and TRBJ2-4; D may be TRBD1 (5 bases). The CDR3 has 14 residues. Germline V gene data show CDR1 as SQVTM and CDR2 as ANQGSEA. The V end lost 2 bases, the J end lost 3 bases, and 11 bases lay between the germline ends.

This sequence joins TRBV9 and TRBJ2-3; D unresolved. From germline, CDR1 is SGDLS and CDR2 YYNGEE. V was trimmed by 4 bases and J by 15 bases, leaving 6 bases between them. CDR3 length: 8 residues. The CDR3 DNA reads as TGTGCCAGCAGCCCCGGTTATTTT. Translating gives CASSPGYF.

This clone occurred once. The chain combines TRBV7-9 with TRBJ2-1; D gene ambiguous. The CDR3 has 17 residues. Deletions cut 5 bases from V and 1 base from J, with 18 bases between. The germline CDR1 and CDR2 sequences are SEHNR and FQNEAQ (reference sequence). Here the CDR3 DNA reads TGTGCCAGCAGCCACCCCTCGTTCAGATCTTCCTACAATGAGCAGTTCTTC. It yields the protein CASSHPSFRSSYNEQFF.

The V and J genes are TRBV25-1 and TRBJ2-3, with D hard to call. Germline lookup yields CDR1 MGHDK and CDR2 SYGVNS. The CDR3 length is 14 residues. The V end lost 3 bases, the J end lost 0 bases, and 7 bases lay between the germline ends. The CDR3 reads CASSDSPSTDTQYF. CDR3 DNA sequence: TGTGCCAGCAGTGATTCCCCTAGCACAGATACGCAGTATTTT.

The chain employs TRBV7-2 and TRBJ2-5; D might be TRBD2 (5 bases). The germline gives CDR1 SGHTA, CDR2 FQGNSA. V shed 1 base and J shed 2 bases, with 17 bases lying between them. The CDR3 has 17 amino acids. CDR3 in amino acids: CASSLGLASGHQETQYF. As DNA, the CDR3 is TGTGCCAGCAGCTTAGGGTTAGCCAGCGGCCATCAAGAGACCCAGTACTTC.